Below are 21 T cell receptor beta chains sequenced from a single sample in a study of T cells in women clearing cervical HPV infection (dated by TCRdb to the late 2010s). The library came from the immunoSEQ multiplex PCR assay. TCRdb limited this immuneACCESS table to in-frame rearrangements with V and J called. A share of clones is missing; checked studies link under half to unresolved V genes, and the rest is unexplained. The table kept for this sample lists some 40,000 clones. The biggest ten clones account for roughly 6% of the sample. Sequenced: blood buffy coat. Source of these receptors: a woman aged 18 to 75 with a cervical HPV16 infection that either progressed to CIN3+ or cleared (not recorded which).

Comments on this clone: An end of the junction differs from the germline gene, which may be a read error. The CDR3 end is not reached by the read, which stops 3 residues before it; the germline J gene fills it in. Within the sample, other DNA sequences also encode this same CDR3. The genes are TRBV5-1 and TRBJ1-3; D perhaps matches TRBD1 (6 bases). The CDR3 consists of 14 residues. Germline lookup yields CDR1 SGHRS and CDR2 YFSETQ. CDR3 bases read: TGCGCCAGCAGCTCTACAGGGCCCGGAAACACT. It encodes CASSSTGPGNT. The CDR3 reads in full as CASSSTGPGNTIYF.

With respect to this clone: Read coverage stops 3 residues before the CDR3 terminus; the germline J gene supplies the remainder. The chain links TRBV30 to TRBJ1-5, with 8 bases that match TRBD1. This CDR3 has 16 amino acids. Germline V lookup: CDR1 GTSNPN, CDR2 SVGIG (reference sequence). V lost 2 bases, J lost 6 bases, and 12 bases stayed unmatched. CDR3 loop: CAWSLQTGGGRQPQHF. The sequenced part of the CDR3 DNA is TGTGCCTGGAGTCTTCAAACAGGGGGGGGCCGTCAGCCC.

Worth noting for this clone: The read finishes 3 residues shy of the CDR3 end, and the germline J gene is used to complete it. The chain combines TRBV10-1 with TRBJ1-1; TRBD1 agrees at 7 bases. Per the germline V gene, CDR1 is WNHNN and CDR2 is SYGVQD (reference sequence). The CDR3 covers 14 residues. With V trimmed by 11 bases and J by 5 bases, 14 bases remained unmatched. Incomplete CDR3 DNA: TGCGCCGGCCGCATCCTTCGGACAGGAACTGAA. Protein product: CAGRILRTGTE. In full, the CDR3 is CAGRILRTGTEAFF.

To note about this clone: Read coverage stops 3 residues before the CDR3 terminus; the germline J gene supplies the remainder. The rearrangement links TRBV12-3 or TRBV12-4 to TRBJ1-2, with D possibly being TRBD1 (6 bases). The ends were cut back, 6 bases at V and 0 bases at J, with 14 bases in the middle. The CDR3 extends over 15 amino acids. CDR3 bases read: TGTGCCAGCAGCCCCACAGGGCCAGCTAACTATGGC. This sequence encodes CASSPTGPANYG. The whole CDR3 protein reads CASSPTGPANYGYTF.

Partial CDR3 DNA: TGCGCCAGCAGGGAATGGACAGGGGATGGC. Amino acid sequence: CASREWTGDG. The complete CDR3 protein is CASREWTGDGYTF. The V gene is TRBV5-1, the J gene TRBJ1-2; 9 bases are shared with TRBD1. Read sequence stops 3 residues before the CDR3 end, and the germline J gene provides the missing end. The CDR3 runs 13 residues. With 5 bases clipped from V and 6 bases from J, the junction kept 5 bases outside the gene matches. Germline lookup yields CDR1 SGHRS and CDR2 YFSETQ.

Note on this clone: The read is 3 residues too short to cover the CDR3 end, so that end is filled in from the germline J gene. This chain connects TRBV18 to TRBJ2-7; D gene unclear. Germline V gene lookup returns CDR1 KGHSH and CDR2 LQKENI. V lost 3 bases and J lost 0, with 12 bases in between. The CDR3 is made up of 15 amino acids. The CDR3 protein is CASSPEQSPSYEQYF. The CDR3 bases that were read are TGTGCCAGCTCACCTGAACAGTCCCCCTCCTACGAG.

To note about this clone: The read falls 3 residues short of the CDR3 end, and the missing part is taken from the germline J gene. V and J are TRBV7-6 and TRBJ2-2; D might be TRBD1 (5 bases). Germline V gene data show CDR1 as SGHVS and CDR2 as FNYEAQ. Between the trimmed V and J ends, which lost 3 bases and 8 bases, there was a span of 10 bases. The CDR3 has 13 amino acids. The CDR3 spells CASSFGQGGELFF. The CDR3 bases that were read are TGTGCCAGCAGCTTTGGCCAGGGAGGGGAG.

Points on this clone: The read terminates 3 residues ahead of where the CDR3 ends, so the germline J gene completes it. V and J are TRBV6-1 and TRBJ2-7, with TRBD2 matching over 8 bases. This CDR3 contains 16 residues. The V and J ends lost 2 bases and 6 bases, in that order; junction bases with no gene match: 12. Germline V gene data show CDR1 as MNHNS and CDR2 as SASEGT. Partial CDR3 DNA: TGTGCCAGCAGTGAATCCCCGGCGGGAGGCATGGCCGAG. This encodes CASSESPAGGMAE. The complete CDR3 protein is CASSESPAGGMAEQYF.

Remarks on this clone: The CDR3 end is not reached by the read, which stops 3 residues before it; the germline J gene fills it in. This rearrangement joins TRBV7-2 to TRBJ2-2, with 10 bases fitting TRBD1. Per germline, CDR1 SGHTA and CDR2 FQGNSA. CDR3 size: 13 residues. The chain's CDR3 is CASSRTGGEKLFF. Incomplete CDR3 DNA: TGTGCCAGCAGCCGGACAGGGGGTGAAAAG.

With regard to this clone: The observed sequence ends 3 residues before the CDR3 terminus, with the missing tail filled in from the germline J gene. The chain has TRBV2 and TRBJ2-5; possible D gene TRBD2, 7 bases. This CDR3 region has 16 residues. The germline CDR1 and CDR2 sequences are SNHLY and FYNNEI. Incomplete CDR3 DNA: TGTGCCAGCCAAAAAGGGAGGCTTGGGGGGGGCCCAACC. Translation: CASQKGRLGGGPT. The entire CDR3 is CASQKGRLGGGPTQYF.

Details on this clone: The sequence runs out 3 residues before the end of the CDR3; the remainder is reconstructed from the germline J gene. J is TRBJ2-1 and V is TRBV6-1; D gene ambiguous. Trimming took off 3 bases at V and 9 bases at J, with 6 bases between the two ends. The CDR3 has 11 residues. CDR1 is MNHNS, CDR2 SASEGT, per germline. The covered CDR3 bases are TGTGCCAGCAGTGAGTATCGTGAG. Its translation is CASSEYRE. The CDR3 in its entirety is CASSEYREQFF.

The CDR3 region is CASSLGPRGNTEAFF. Partial CDR3 DNA: TGCGCCAGCAGCTTGGGCCCCAGGGGGAACACTGAA. V usage is TRBV5-1 and J usage is TRBJ1-1, with D tentatively TRBD1 (6 bases). The sequence runs out 3 residues before the end of the CDR3; the remainder is reconstructed from the germline J gene. Trimming removed 0 bases at V and 1 base at J, with 10 bases between. The germline CDR1 and CDR2 sequences are SGHRS and YFSETQ. CDR3 length: 15 amino acids.

Note on this clone: Read data end 3 residues before the CDR3 end; the end is taken from the germline J gene. The chain combines TRBV4-1 with TRBJ1-3, with D maybe TRBD1 (6 bases). Deletions cut 1 base from V and 4 bases from J, with 11 bases between. Germline V gives CDR1 MGHRA, CDR2 YSYEKL. The CDR3 sequence is 15 residues long. This CDR3 is CASSQVQGYGNTIYF. The covered CDR3 bases are TGCGCCAGCAGCCAAGTACAGGGATACGGAAACACC.

Notes on this clone: The read halts 3 residues ahead of the CDR3 end, with the missing end drawn from the germline J gene. The chain carries TRBV6-2 or TRBV6-3 and TRBJ2-3, with 14 bases fitting TRBD2. The V gene's germline CDR1 is MNHEY and CDR2 SVGEGT. This CDR3 has 17 residues. Trimming took 5 bases from V and 6 from J; bases not matched to a gene: 10. Incomplete CDR3 DNA: TGTGCCAGCAGTCACGGGACTAGCGGGAGAGGCGCGGATACG. Protein sequence: CASSHGTSGRGADT. The CDR3, in full, reads CASSHGTSGRGADTQYF.

The DNA read from the CDR3 is TGTGCCAGCAGCCCCCTTACCCCCGGGACAGGGGCAAACATT. Protein: CASSPLTPGTGANI. The full CDR3 protein is CASSPLTPGTGANIQYF. The chain recombines TRBV12-3 or TRBV12-4 with TRBJ2-4; 10 positions agree with TRBD1. From the germline J gene comes the end of the CDR3, since the read stops 3 residues before it. With V trimmed by 6 bases and J by 6 bases, 14 bases remained unmatched. The CDR3 covers 17 residues.

As concerns this clone: The read stops 3 residues short of the end of the CDR3; the missing end is completed from the germline J gene. V and J are TRBV7-2 and TRBJ2-7, with D possibly matching TRBD2 (5 bases). CDR1 SGHTA and CDR2 FQGNSA come from the germline V gene. CDR3 length: 14 amino acids. The V and J ends lost 5 bases and 4 bases respectively, with 15 bases between them. The sequenced CDR3 bases are TGTGCCAGCAGCGACCGCCGACGGGGATACGAG. The encoded protein is CASSDRRRGYE. The CDR3 in its entirety is CASSDRRRGYEQYF.

A remark on this clone: The CDR3 goes on 3 residues after the read ends, and that part is filled in from the germline J gene. V is TRBV6-2 or TRBV6-3 and J is TRBJ2-3; no clear D gene. Germline V gene sequence: CDR1 MNHEY, CDR2 SVGEGT. This CDR3 spans 13 amino acids. The CDR3 here is CATALNSNQPQYF. Incomplete CDR3 DNA: TGTGCCACCGCTCTTAATAGCAATCAGCCG.

A note on this clone: With the read ending 3 residues before the CDR3 end, the germline J gene is used to fill in that end. This rearrangement joins TRBV9 to TRBJ2-3; D is possibly TRBD2 (5 bases). CDR1 SGDLS and CDR2 YYNGEE come from the germline V gene. The V gene lost 2 bases and the J gene lost 0 bases, with 10 bases spanning the gap. This CDR3 comprises 15 residues. The CDR3 DNA, read in part, is TGTGCCAGCAGCGTGGGGAGCGGAAGCACAGATACG. This gives the protein CASSVGSGSTDT. The whole CDR3 protein reads CASSVGSGSTDTQYF.

As to this clone: The CDR3 end is not reached by the read, which stops 3 residues before it; the germline J gene fills it in. This chain joins TRBV20-1 and TRBJ1-2; tentative D call: TRBD1 (5 bases). Trimming stripped 0 bases from V and 5 bases from J, with 19 bases between. The CDR3 is 16 residues long. In germline, CDR1 is DFQATT, CDR2 SNEGSKA (reference sequence). The CDR3 bases that were read are TGCAGTGCTAGAGATCAAGCGGGGCCGGGGTCGTATGGC. Translation gives CSARDQAGPGSYG. The whole CDR3 region reads CSARDQAGPGSYGYTF.

Comment on this clone: Read data end 3 residues before the CDR3 end; the end is taken from the germline J gene. The chain has TRBV7-9 and TRBJ1-2; 9 bases agree with TRBD1. The CDR3 is made up of 15 amino acids. The germline V gene has CDR1 SEHNR and CDR2 FQNEAQ (reference sequence). CDR3 DNA (partial): TGTGCCAGCAGCTCTACGGGACAGGGTAGCAACGAC. As protein: CASSSTGQGSND. The whole CDR3 sequence reads CASSSTGQGSNDYTF.

Notes on this clone: The read halts 3 residues ahead of the CDR3 end, with the missing end drawn from the germline J gene. This rearrangement joins TRBV7-6 to TRBJ2-2, with D perhaps matching TRBD1 (6 bases). From germline, CDR1 is SGHVS and CDR2 FNYEAQ. This CDR3 contains 18 residues. The CDR3 sequence: CASSAGQISSSTNEKLFF. The sequenced CDR3 bases are TGTGCCAGCAGCGCAGGACAGATTTCAAGTTCAACTAATGAAAAG.